A selection of T cell receptor beta chains follows, all from one sample in a study of cytomegalovirus exposure and HLA in healthy donors. Profiled with immunoSEQ multiplex PCR; TCRdb holds only in-frame clones, not every one. Among roughly 150,000 clones listed, approximately 80% were seen once. Sample: PBMCs. These receptors were taken from a woman between 18 and 29 years old in good health and CMV-seronegative. Each CDR3 is given with its conserved first and last residue. The D gene is left open where the match is weak. Not all rows give a size; the values are once, few, many and, for expanded clones, a class.

- TRBJ2-5 TRBV30 TRBD2 CAWSVLVAGGGETQYF TGTGCCTGGAGTGTACTGGTAGCGGGGGGTGGGGAGACCCAGTACTTC
- TRBJ1-2 TRBV9 TRBD1 CASSVRQGVNGYTF TGTGCCAGCAGCGTCCGACAGGGAGTCAATGGCTACACCTTC
few TRBJ2-7 TRBV19 - CASSPNLLGYEQYF TGTGCCAGTAGTCCCAACCTCCTAGGATACGAGCAGTACTTC
- TRBJ2-3 TRBV27 - CASSSTTSSKNLDTQYF TGTGCCAGCAGTTCCACGACTTCCTCCAAAAACCTAGATACGCAGTATTTT
- TRBJ2-5 TRBV11-2 TRBD1 CASSIVTSGGGRETQYF TGTGCCAGCAGCATAGTTACTTCAGGGGGCGGAAGAGAGACCCAGTACTTC
- TRBJ2-1 TRBV7-6 TRBD2 CASSSSLLAGTRNEQFF TGTGCCAGCAGCTCCTCCCTTCTAGCGGGGACCCGCAATGAGCAGTTCTTC
- TRBJ1-5 TRBV7-9 - CASSLGGYNQPQHF TGTGCCAGCAGCTTAGGAGGATATAATCAGCCCCAGCATTTT
- TRBJ1-5 TRBV30 - CAWSVEGGNQPQHF TGTGCCTGGAGTGTAGAAGGAGGCAATCAGCCCCAGCATTTT
- TRBJ1-5 TRBV6-1 - CASSEAGGSVQPQHF TGTGCCAGCAGTGAAGCAGGGGGTTCGGTTCAGCCCCAGCATTTT
- TRBJ1-3 TRBV18 TRBD1 CASSPTGGSGNTIYF TGTGCCAGCTCACCTACAGGGGGCTCTGGAAACACCATATATTTT
once TRBJ1-6 TRBV7-2 TRBD1 CASSFGTGSPLHF TGTGCCAGCAGCTTTGGGACAGGTTCACCCCTCCACTTT
once TRBJ2-7 TRBV7-8 TRBD2 CASSPGGVAGEQYF TGTGCCAGCAGCCCGGGGGGGGTCGCGGGCGAGCAGTACTTC
once TRBJ1-5 TRBV19 - CASTSDSFSQPQHF TGTGCCAGTACCTCTGACAGCTTTAGTCAGCCCCAGCATTTT
- TRBJ2-3 TRBV5-1 - CASSLGQSTDTQYF TGCGCCAGCAGCCTTGGACAGAGCACAGATACGCAGTATTTT
- TRBJ2-5 TRBV5-1 - CASSLGSVKETQYF TGCGCCAGCAGCTTGGGGTCAGTAAAAGAGACCCAGTACTTC
once TRBJ2-6 TRBV4-1 - CASSQWGRGRGANVLTF TGCGCTAGCAGCCAATGGGGACGGGGGAGAGGGGCCAACGTCCTGACTTTC
- TRBJ1-3 TRBV6-1 TRBD1 CASRLTGAGNTIYF TGTGCCAGCAGGCTTACAGGGGCTGGAAACACCATATATTTT
- TRBJ2-2 TRBV5-5 TRBD2 CASSLVWTSGADELPGELFF TGTGCCAGCAGCTTGGTCTGGACTAGCGGGGCGGACGAGCTACCCGGGGAGCTGTTTTTT
- TRBJ2-1 TRBV27 - CASSWAYGTPSYNEQFF TGTGCCAGCAGTTGGGCCTACGGGACACCCTCCTACAATGAGCAGTTCTTC
- TRBJ2-3 TRBV11-2 - CASKEGASTDTQYF TGTGCCAGCAAGGAAGGGGCAAGCACAGATACGCAGTATTTT
- TRBJ1-1 TRBV28 - CASGAGVGTEAFF TGTGCCTCTGGTGCAGGGGTCGGCACTGAAGCTTTCTTT
- TRBJ1-2 TRBV30 TRBD1 CAWSPPGQGAGYTF TGTGCCTGGAGTCCGCCGGGACAGGGGGCTGGCTACACCTTC
- TRBJ1-2 TRBV5-1 - CASSLGGDAVYTF TGCGCCAGCAGCTTGGGGGGAGATGCGGTCTACACCTTC
- TRBJ1-5 TRBV5-1 - CASSLGQGSSNQPQHF TGCGCCAGCAGCTTGGGGCAGGGCTCCAGCAATCAGCCCCAGCATTTT
- TRBJ1-5 TRBV6-1 - CASSAGFDQPQHF TGTGCCAGCAGCGCGGGGTTCGATCAGCCCCAGCATTTT
- TRBJ2-7 TRBV18 TRBD2 CASSRNEIGTSGGSYEQYF TGTGCCAGCTCCCGTAACGAGATCGGGACTAGCGGGGGTTCCTACGAGCAGTACTTC
- TRBJ1-4 TRBV28 - CASSSPNEKLFF TGTGCCAGCAGTAGCCCTAATGAAAAACTGTTTTTT
- TRBJ1-3 TRBV6-6 - CASSYTSGARGNTIYF TGTGCCAGCAGTTACACCTCAGGGGCTCGGGGAAACACCATATATTTT
- TRBJ2-7 TRBV11-2 - CASSLDQGMSSYEQYF TGTGCCAGCAGCTTAGATCAGGGCATGAGCTCCTACGAGCAGTACTTC
- TRBJ2-3 TRBV12-5 TRBD2 CASGQGLAPPDTQYF TGTGCTAGTGGCCAGGGACTAGCGCCGCCAGATACGCAGTATTTT
- TRBJ2-7 TRBV19 TRBD2 CASSRLNSGGPHEQYF TGTGCCAGTAGCCGCCTTAACAGCGGGGGGCCCCACGAGCAGTACTTC
- TRBJ1-2 TRBV25-1 TRBD1 CASSKQGAVYGYTF TGTGCCAGCAGTAAACAGGGGGCGGTCTATGGCTACACCTTC
- TRBJ1-4 TRBV10-3 - CAISTDSTNEKLFF TGTGCCATCAGCACAGATTCAACTAATGAAAAACTGTTTTTT
- TRBJ2-7 TRBV19 - CASSRQRSSYEQYF TGTGCCAGTAGCCGACAGCGAAGCTCCTACGAGCAGTACTTC
- TRBJ2-1 TRBV4-1 - CASSQYSGSYNEQFF TGCGCCAGCAGCCAGTACAGCGGCTCCTACAATGAGCAGTTCTTC
- TRBJ1-5 TRBV9 - CASSIRSGQPQHF TGTGCCAGCAGCATCCGGTCCGGTCAGCCCCAGCATTTT
- TRBJ2-7 TRBV7-3 - CASSLTPGSEQYF TGTGCCAGCAGCTTAACCCCAGGTTCCGAGCAGTACTTC